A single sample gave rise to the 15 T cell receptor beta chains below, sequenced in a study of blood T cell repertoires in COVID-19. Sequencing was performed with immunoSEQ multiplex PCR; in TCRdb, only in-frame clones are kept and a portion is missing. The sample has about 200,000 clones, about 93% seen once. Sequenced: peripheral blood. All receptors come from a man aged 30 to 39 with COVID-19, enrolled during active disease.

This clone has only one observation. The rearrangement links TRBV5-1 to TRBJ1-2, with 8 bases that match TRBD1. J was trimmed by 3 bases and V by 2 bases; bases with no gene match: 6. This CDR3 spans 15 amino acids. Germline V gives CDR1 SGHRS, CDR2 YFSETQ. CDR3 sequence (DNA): TGCGCCAGCAGCTTTGGACAGGGCGATTACTATGGCTACACCTTC. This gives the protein CASSFGQGDYYGYTF.

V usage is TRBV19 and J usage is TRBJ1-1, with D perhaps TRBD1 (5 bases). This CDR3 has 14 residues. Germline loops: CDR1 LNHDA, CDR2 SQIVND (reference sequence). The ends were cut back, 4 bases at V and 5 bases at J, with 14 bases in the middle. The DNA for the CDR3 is TGTGCCAGTAGTACCAGGGAGGGTGGGACTGAAGCTTTCTTT. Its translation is CASSTREGGTEAFF.

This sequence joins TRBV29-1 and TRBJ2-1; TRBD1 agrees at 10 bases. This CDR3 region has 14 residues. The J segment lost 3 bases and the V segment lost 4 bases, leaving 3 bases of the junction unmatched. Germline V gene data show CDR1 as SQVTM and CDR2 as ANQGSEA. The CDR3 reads CSVGGTGDYNEQFF. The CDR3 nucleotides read TGCAGCGTTGGGGGGACAGGGGACTACAATGAGCAGTTCTTC.

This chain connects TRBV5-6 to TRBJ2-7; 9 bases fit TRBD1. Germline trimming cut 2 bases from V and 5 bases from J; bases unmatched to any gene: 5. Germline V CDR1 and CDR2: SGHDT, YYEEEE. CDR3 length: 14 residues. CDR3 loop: CASSLLGQGNEQYF. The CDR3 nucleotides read TGTGCCAGCAGCTTATTGGGACAGGGCAACGAGCAGTACTTC.

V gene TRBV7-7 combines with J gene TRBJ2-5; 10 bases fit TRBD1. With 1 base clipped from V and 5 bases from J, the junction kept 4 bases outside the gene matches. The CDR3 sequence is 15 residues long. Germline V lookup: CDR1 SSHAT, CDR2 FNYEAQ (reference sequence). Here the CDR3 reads CASSLGTGGFETQYF. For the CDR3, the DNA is TGTGCCAGCAGCTTAGGGACAGGGGGTTTTGAGACCCAGTACTTC.

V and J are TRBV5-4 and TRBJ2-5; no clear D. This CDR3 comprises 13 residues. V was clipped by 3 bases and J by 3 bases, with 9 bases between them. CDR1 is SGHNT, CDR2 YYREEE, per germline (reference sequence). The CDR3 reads CASSSTPEETQYF. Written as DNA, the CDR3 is TGTGCCAGCAGCTCCACTCCCGAAGAGACCCAGTACTTC.

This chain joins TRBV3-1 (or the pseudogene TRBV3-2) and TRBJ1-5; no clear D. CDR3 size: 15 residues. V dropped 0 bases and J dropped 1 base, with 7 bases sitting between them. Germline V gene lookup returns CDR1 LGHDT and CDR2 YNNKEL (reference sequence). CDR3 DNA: TGTGCCAGCAGCCAAGACTACGGGAGCAATCAGCCCCAGCATTTT. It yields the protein CASSQDYGSNQPQHF.

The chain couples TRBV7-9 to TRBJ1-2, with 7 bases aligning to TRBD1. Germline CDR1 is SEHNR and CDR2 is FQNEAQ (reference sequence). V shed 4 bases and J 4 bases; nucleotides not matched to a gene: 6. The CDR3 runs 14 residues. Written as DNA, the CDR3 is TGTGCCAGCAGCTCAGGGGGAGCAGCCTATGGCTACACCTTC. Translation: CASSSGGAAYGYTF.

This CDR3 is CASSTPGQGIEPPLHF. The DNA of the CDR3 is TGTGCCAGCAGTACGCCGGGACAGGGCATTGAGCCACCCCTCCACTTT. The J gene is TRBJ1-6, the V gene TRBV6-6; 9 positions match TRBD1. CDR1 is MNHNY, CDR2 SVGAGI, per germline (reference sequence). Trimming removed 5 bases from V and 11 bases from J; junction bases left unmatched: 13. This CDR3 comprises 16 residues.

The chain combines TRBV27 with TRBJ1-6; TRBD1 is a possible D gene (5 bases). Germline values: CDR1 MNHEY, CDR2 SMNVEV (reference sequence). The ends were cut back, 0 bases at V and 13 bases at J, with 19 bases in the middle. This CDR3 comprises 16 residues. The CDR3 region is CASSLSWGERLPPLHF. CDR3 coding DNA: TGTGCCAGCAGTTTATCGTGGGGCGAGAGACTCCCTCCCCTCCACTTT.

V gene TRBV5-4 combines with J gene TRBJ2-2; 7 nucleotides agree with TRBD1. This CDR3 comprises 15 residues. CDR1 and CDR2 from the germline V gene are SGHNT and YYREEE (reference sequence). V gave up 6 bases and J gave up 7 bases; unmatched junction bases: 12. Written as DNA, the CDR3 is TGTGCCAGCACTATAACAGGGGCTGGCGTCGGGGAGCTGTTTTTT. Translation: CASTITGAGVGELFF.

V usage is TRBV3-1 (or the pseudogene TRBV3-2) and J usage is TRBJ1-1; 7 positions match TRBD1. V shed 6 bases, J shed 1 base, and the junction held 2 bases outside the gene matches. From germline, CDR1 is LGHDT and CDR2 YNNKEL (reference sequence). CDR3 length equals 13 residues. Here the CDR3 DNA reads TGTGCCAGCAGAGGACAGGCGAACACTGAAGCTTTCTTT. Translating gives CASRGQANTEAFF.

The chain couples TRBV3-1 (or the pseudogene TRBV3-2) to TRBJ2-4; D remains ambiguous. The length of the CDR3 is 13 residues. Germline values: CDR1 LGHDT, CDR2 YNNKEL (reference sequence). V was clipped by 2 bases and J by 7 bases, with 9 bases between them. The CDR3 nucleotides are TGTGCCAGCAGCCAAAGAGCTCGGAACATTCAGTACTTC. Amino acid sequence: CASSQRARNIQYF.

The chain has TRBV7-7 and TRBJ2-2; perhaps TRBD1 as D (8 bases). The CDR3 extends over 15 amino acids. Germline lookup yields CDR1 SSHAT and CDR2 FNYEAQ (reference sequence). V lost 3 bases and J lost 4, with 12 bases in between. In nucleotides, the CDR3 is TGTGCCAGCAGCTTGGGAGGGACAGGCACCGGGGAGCTGTTTTTT. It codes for CASSLGGTGTGELFF.

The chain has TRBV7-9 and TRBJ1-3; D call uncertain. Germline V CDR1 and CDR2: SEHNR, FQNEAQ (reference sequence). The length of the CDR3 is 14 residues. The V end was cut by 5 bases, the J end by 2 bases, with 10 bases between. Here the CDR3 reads CASSRGSTGNTIYF. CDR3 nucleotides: TGTGCCAGCAGCAGAGGATCTACTGGAAACACCATATATTTT.